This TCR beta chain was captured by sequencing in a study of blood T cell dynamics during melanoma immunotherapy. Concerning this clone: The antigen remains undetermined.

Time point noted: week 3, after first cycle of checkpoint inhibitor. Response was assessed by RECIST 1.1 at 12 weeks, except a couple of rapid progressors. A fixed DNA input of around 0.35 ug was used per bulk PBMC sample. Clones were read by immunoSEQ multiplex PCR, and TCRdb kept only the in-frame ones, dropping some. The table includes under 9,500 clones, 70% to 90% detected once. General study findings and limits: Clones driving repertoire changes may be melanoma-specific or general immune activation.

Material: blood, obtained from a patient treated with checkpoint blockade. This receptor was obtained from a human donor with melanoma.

The CDR3 bases are TGCGCCAGCAGCCAGGGAGGGACGGGAAACACCATATATTTT. As protein: CASSQGGTGNTIYF. The V gene is TRBV4-1, the J gene TRBJ1-3; D may be TRBD1 (5 bases). Germline loops: CDR1 MGHRA, CDR2 YSYEKL. V was cut by 3 bases and J by 4 bases, with 10 bases left in between. The CDR3 is made up of 14 amino acids.